This TCR beta chain was identified during a study of blood T cell repertoires in COVID-19. Study summary: Some COVID-19 samples were acute and others convalescent; all came from the United States, Italy and Spain. From T cells, B-cell-depleted T cells, or PBMCs came the material, which was cDNA or gDNA.

Authors' data handling: Reference gene primer amplification gave nucleated cell count estimates. Generated by immunoSEQ multiplex PCR, the TCRdb table keeps only in-frame clones and is missing some. V and J calls and clone size are those listed in that table; D and trimming were worked out from the DNA. The repertoire holds more than 250,000 clones, with around 92% as singletons. The source of this sequence is a man younger than 35 who had recovered from COVID-19. The sample was peripheral blood.

CDR3: CASSVGDSQETQYF. The DNA for the CDR3 is TGTGCCAGCAGCGTAGGAGATAGCCAAGAGACCCAGTACTTC. V usage is TRBV9 and J usage is TRBJ2-5; D is unresolved. Germline CDR1 SGDLS, CDR2 YYNGEE. The germline V and J ends were trimmed by 0 bases and 1 base, with 7 bases remaining between them. CDR3 length: 14 residues.